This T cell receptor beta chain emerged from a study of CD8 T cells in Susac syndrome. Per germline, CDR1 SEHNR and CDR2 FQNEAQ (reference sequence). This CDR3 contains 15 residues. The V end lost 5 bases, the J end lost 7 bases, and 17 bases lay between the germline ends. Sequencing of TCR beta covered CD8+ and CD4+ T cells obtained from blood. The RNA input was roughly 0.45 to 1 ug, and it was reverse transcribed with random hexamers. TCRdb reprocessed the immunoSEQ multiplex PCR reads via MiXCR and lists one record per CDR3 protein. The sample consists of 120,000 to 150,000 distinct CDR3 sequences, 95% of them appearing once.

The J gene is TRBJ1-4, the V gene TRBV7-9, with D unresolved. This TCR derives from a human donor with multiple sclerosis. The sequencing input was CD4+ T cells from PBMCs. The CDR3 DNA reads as TGTGCCAGCAGCAACGGGCGGATCCCGGGTGAAAAACTGTTTTTT. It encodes CASSNGRIPGEKLFF.